This TCR beta chain was sequenced in a study of blood T cell repertoires in COVID-19. For the study at large: Whether acute or convalescent, the COVID-19 samples came from the United States, Italy and Spain. From T cells, B-cell-depleted T cells, or PBMCs came the material, which was cDNA or gDNA.

In the study's own analysis: Estimation of nucleated cell counts was performed using reference gene primer amplification. Sequencing used immunoSEQ multiplex PCR; TCRdb keeps in-frame clones, though not all of them. From that table come the V and J calls and clone size; the DNA was used to work out D and trimming. The sample yields approximately 79,000 clones, 80% to 90% seen once. V lost 1 base and J 5 bases, leaving 12 bases between the germline ends. CDR1 and CDR2 (germline): MNHEY, SMNVEV (reference sequence). The CDR3 spans 16 residues. Sequencing was done on a sample of peripheral blood. V gene TRBV27 combines with J gene TRBJ1-6; the D is unclear. This clonotype originated in a man in his 60s with acute or convalescent COVID-19. Written as DNA, the CDR3 is TGTGCCAGCAGTTTATTCGGAATGCGGGATAATTCACCCCTCCACTTT. It encodes CASSLFGMRDNSPLHF.